This TCR beta chain was observed in a study of cytomegalovirus exposure and HLA in healthy donors. Study summary: The 120 validation repertoires and the approximately 700 first-cohort repertoires shared a platform, a later analysis reported.

With regard to this clone: Its antigen is undetermined.

Libraries were prepared by immunoSEQ multiplex PCR; TCRdb keeps only in-frame clonotypes and omits some of them. The table records fewer than 350,000 clones, roughly 90% of them present only once. Whole-study results and caveats: Published work reported that the classifier diagnosed cytomegalovirus status with high specificity and sensitivity.

The CDR3 consists of 12 residues. Germline CDR1 and CDR2: SNHLY and FYNNEI. The V and J ends lost 7 bases and 14 bases respectively, with 20 bases between them. The donors were in the approximately 120-subject validation cohort; that cohort was separate from the roughly 700-subject first cohort. This sequence joins TRBV2 and TRBJ1-2; no clear D. The sequence came from a woman aged 18 to 35 in good health and CMV-seronegative. The material sequenced was PBMCs. In DNA form, the CDR3 reads TGTGCCAGCACCCTGAGGGCCGGGGATAGAACCTTC. Translating gives CASTLRAGDRTF.